Listed below are T cell receptor beta chains from one sample, sequenced in a study of CD4 T cells in relation to SARS-CoV-2 and coronaviruses. These receptors have no known antigen. Produced via immunoSEQ multiplex PCR; TCRdb's table is partial and in-frame only. The repertoire includes about 41,000 clones, 75% to 90% of them detected once, and around 1.2% sits in the top ten. Material: naive CD4+ T cells from PBMCs, cultured in vitro. The receptors shown here come from an adult with COVID-19. Each CDR3 is given with its conserved first and last residue. The order of the fields is J gene, clone size, D gene, V gene, CDR3 protein, CDR3 DNA. D genes are given only for firm matches. Not all rows give a size; the values are once, few, many and, for expanded clones, a class.

TRBJ2-2 . . TRBV11-2 CASSARGTGAGELFF TGTGCCAGCAGCGCTCGCGGTACGGGAGCCGGGGAGCTGTTTTTT
TRBJ2-1 . TRBD2 TRBV9 CASSPGLAGYNEQFF TGTGCCAGCAGCCCCGGACTAGCGGGATACAATGAGCAGTTCTTC
TRBJ1-4 . TRBD1 TRBV6-1 CASSETGGEEKLFF TGTGCCAGCAGTGAGACAGGGGGAGAGGAAAAACTGTTTTTT
TRBJ2-7 . . TRBV5-1 CASSDTGPYEQYF TGCGCCAGCAGCGACACAGGTCCCTACGAGCAGTACTTC
TRBJ1-1 once TRBD1 TRBV4-1 CASSQTDRDSYPREAFF TGCGCCAGCAGCCAAACCGACAGGGATTCTTACCCGCGTGAAGCTTTCTTT
TRBJ2-5 . . TRBV7-2 CASSLALNPLGETQYF TGTGCCAGCAGCTTAGCCCTTAATCCCCTCGGGGAGACCCAGTACTTC
TRBJ1-4 once TRBD1 TRBV6-1 CASSEGQGNEKLFF TGTGCCAGCAGTGAGGGACAGGGTAATGAAAAACTGTTTTTT
TRBJ1-2 . . TRBV24-1 CATSDSRRAGGYTF TGTGCCACCAGTGATTCGAGGAGGGCTGGGGGCTACACCTTC
TRBJ2-7 once . TRBV9 CASSPLQVASYEQYF TGTGCCAGCAGCCCATTGCAGGTGGCCTCCTACGAGCAGTACTTC
TRBJ2-5 . TRBD1 TRBV28 CASSSPGQGRETQYF TGTGCCAGCAGTTCCCCAGGACAGGGACGAGAGACCCAGTACTTC
TRBJ2-1 . . TRBV30 CAWSEGWVDEQFF TGTGCCTGGAGTGAGGGGTGGGTCGATGAGCAGTTCTTC
TRBJ1-4 . . TRBV2 CASSEVSGAYEKLFF TGTGCCAGCAGTGAAGTGTCAGGGGCGTATGAAAAACTGTTTTTT
TRBJ1-5 . . TRBV18 CASSPPGANQPQHF TGTGCCAGCTCACCACCGGGAGCGAATCAGCCCCAGCATTTT
TRBJ2-2 . TRBD2 TRBV6-4 CASSLSSGRAPGELFF TGTGCCAGCAGCCTCTCTAGCGGGAGGGCCCCCGGGGAGCTGTTTTTT
TRBJ2-7 . TRBD1 TRBV5-1 CASSYGQGAYEQYF TGCGCCAGCAGCTATGGACAGGGGGCCTACGAGCAGTACTTC
TRBJ2-3 . . TRBV7-3 CASSLTPSDTDTQYF TGTGCCAGCAGCTTAACTCCTTCAGACACAGATACGCAGTATTTT
TRBJ2-7 . . TRBV6-5 CASSYQGKQYF TGTGCCAGCAGTTATCAGGGGAAGCAGTACTTC
TRBJ1-6 . . TRBV6-6 CASSYERGTNSPLHF TGTGCCAGCAGTTACGAGCGAGGGACAAATTCACCCCTCCACTTT
TRBJ2-1 few TRBD2 TRBV9 CASSVGGRDSNEQFF TGTGCCAGCAGCGTAGGCGGGAGAGATAGCAATGAGCAGTTCTTC
TRBJ2-7 . TRBD2 TRBV20-1 CSASSRLAGIYEQYF TGCAGTGCTAGTAGCCGACTAGCGGGAATCTACGAGCAGTACTTC
TRBJ2-1 . . TRBV9 CASSVAGGGGEQFF TGTGCCAGCAGCGTAGCTGGAGGAGGGGGTGAGCAGTTCTTC
TRBJ2-1 . TRBD2 TRBV14 CASSPGLAGYNEQFF TGTGCCAGCAGCCCGGGACTAGCGGGTTACAATGAGCAGTTCTTC
TRBJ2-7 . . TRBV12-3/TRBV12-4 CASSRDRYEQYF TGTGCCAGCAGCCGAGACCGCTACGAGCAGTACTTC
TRBJ2-2 . . TRBV20-1 CSASHSRAGELFF TGCAGTGCTAGTCATAGTAGGGCCGGGGAGCTGTTTTTT
TRBJ2-7 . . TRBV2 CASSAIDSRVVYEQYF TGTGCCAGCAGCGCTATTGACAGCCGCGTGGTCTACGAGCAGTACTTC